This TCR beta chain was recorded in a study of cytomegalovirus exposure and HLA in healthy donors. V lost 3 bases and J lost 3, with 16 bases in between. The CDR3 has 16 amino acids. Germline V gene sequence: CDR1 SGHDT, CDR2 YYEEEE. Primers: 60 Vbeta forward and 13 Jbeta reverse. Some clones are missing from TCRdb's copy, which holds only in-frame ones; the method was immunoSEQ multiplex PCR. There are roughly 180,000 clones in the sample; about four fifths occur only once, and 6% to 7.5% lies in the top ten. Sequenced material: PBMCs. This receptor was identified in a man aged 25 to 40 in good health and CMV-seropositive. V is TRBV5-6 and J is TRBJ2-1; maybe TRBD2 (6 bases). The CDR3, as DNA: TGTGCCAGCAGCTGGGACGTAGCGGATCGCTACAATGAGCAGTTCTTC. It specifies CASSWDVADRYNEQFF.